The clone carrying this T cell receptor (beta chain) has more than one count but fewer than ten. These data belong to a study of early T cells in non-severe SARS-CoV-2 infection. TCRdb independently ran MiXCR on the 5' RACE reads; one entry per CDR3 protein. The sample shows around 86,000 distinct CDR3 sequences, under 15% of them seen only once. Trimming removed 6 bases from V and 7 bases from J; junction bases left unmatched: 8. This CDR3 spans 14 amino acids. The germline V gene has CDR1 DFQATT and CDR2 SNEGSKA (reference sequence). The chain is built from TRBV20-1 and TRBJ2-1; 11 bases agree with TRBD2. The receptor was derived from an adult who was a healthcare worker with PCR-confirmed SARS-CoV-2 infection or an uninfected control (not recorded which). Sequences were obtained from whole blood. The CDR3 sequence is CSAPLAGGTNEQFF. The CDR3 DNA is TGCAGTGCACCTCTAGCGGGGGGCACGAATGAGCAGTTCTTC.